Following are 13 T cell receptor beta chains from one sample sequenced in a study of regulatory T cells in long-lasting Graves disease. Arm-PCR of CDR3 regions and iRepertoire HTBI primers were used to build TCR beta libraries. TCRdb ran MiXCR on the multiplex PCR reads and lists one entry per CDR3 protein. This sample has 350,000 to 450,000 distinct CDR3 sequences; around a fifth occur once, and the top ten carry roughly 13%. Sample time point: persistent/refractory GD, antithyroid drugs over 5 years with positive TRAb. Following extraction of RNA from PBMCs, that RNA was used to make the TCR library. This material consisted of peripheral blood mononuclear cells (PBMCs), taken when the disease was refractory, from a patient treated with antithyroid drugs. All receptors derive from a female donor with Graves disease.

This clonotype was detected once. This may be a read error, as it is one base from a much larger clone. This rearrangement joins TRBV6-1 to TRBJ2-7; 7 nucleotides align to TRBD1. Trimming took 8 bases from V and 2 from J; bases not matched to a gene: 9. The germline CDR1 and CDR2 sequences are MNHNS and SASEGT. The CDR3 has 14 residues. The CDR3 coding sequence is TGTGCCAGCGCCCCTTACGGGACAGCCTACGAGCAGTACTTC. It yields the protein CASAPYGTAYEQYF.

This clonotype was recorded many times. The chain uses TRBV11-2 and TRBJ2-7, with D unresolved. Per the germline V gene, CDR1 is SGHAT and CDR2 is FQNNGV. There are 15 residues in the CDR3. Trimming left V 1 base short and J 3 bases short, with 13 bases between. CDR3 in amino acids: CASSLVSTANYEQYF. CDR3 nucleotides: TGTGCCAGCAGCTTAGTATCCACGGCCAACTACGAGCAGTACTTC.

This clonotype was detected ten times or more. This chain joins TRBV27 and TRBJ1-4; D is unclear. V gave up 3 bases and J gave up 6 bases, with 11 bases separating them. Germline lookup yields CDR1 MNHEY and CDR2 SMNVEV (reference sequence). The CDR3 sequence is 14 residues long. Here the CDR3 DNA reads TGTGCCAGCAGTTTGCGAAGAACGGATGAAAAACTGTTTTTT. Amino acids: CASSLRRTDEKLFF.

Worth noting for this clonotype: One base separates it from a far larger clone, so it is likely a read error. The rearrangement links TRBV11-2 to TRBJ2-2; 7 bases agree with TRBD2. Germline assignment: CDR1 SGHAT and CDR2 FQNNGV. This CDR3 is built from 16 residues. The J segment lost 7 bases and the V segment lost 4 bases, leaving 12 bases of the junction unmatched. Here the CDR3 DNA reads TGTGCCAGCAGCTCAGGGTTGGCGGGAGTAGTCGGGGAGCTGTTTTTT. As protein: CASSSGLAGVVGELFF.

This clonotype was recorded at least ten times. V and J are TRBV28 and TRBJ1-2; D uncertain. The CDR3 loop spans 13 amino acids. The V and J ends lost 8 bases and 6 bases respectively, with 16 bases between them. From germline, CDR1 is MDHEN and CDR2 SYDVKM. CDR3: CASQPVGPDGYTF. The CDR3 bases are TGTGCCAGCCAGCCGGTCGGGCCCGATGGCTACACCTTC.

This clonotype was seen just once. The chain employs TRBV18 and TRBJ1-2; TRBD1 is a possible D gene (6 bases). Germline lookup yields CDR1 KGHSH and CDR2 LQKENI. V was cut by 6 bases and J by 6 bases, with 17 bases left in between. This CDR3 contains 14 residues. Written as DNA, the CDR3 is TGTGCCAGCTCGCCCCCCGGGACAAGCAATGGCTACACCTTC. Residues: CASSPPGTSNGYTF.

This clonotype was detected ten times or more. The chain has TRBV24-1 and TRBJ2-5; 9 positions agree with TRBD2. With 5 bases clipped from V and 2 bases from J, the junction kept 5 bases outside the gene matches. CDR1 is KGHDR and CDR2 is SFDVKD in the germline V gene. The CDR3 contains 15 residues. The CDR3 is CATSVTTSGQETQYF. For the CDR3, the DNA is TGTGCCACCAGTGTGACGACTAGCGGACAAGAGACCCAGTACTTC.

The CDR3 nucleotides read TGTGCCAGCAGGAGCGGACAGGGGGACATTCAGTACTTC. Translation gives CASRSGQGDIQYF. The chain links TRBV6-1 to TRBJ2-4; 10 bases agree with TRBD1. The CDR3 is 13 residues long. V shed 6 bases, J shed 8 bases, and the junction held 4 bases outside the gene matches. In germline, CDR1 is MNHNS, CDR2 SASEGT.

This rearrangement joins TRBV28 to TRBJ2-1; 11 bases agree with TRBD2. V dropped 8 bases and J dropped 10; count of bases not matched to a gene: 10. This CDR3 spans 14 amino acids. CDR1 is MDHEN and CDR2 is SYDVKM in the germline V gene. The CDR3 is CASLGGLAAREQFF. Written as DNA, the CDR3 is TGTGCCAGCCTAGGGGGACTAGCGGCTCGGGAGCAGTTCTTC.

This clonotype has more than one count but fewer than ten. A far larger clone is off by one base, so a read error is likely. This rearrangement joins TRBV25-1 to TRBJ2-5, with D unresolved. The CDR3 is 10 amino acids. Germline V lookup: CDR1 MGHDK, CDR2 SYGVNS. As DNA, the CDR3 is TGTACCAGCAGTCAAGAGACCCAGTACTTC. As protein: CTSSQETQYF.

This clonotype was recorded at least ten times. The CDR3 spells CASSHGRTSGYEQYF. The CDR3 bases are TGTGCCAGCTCCCACGGGCGGACTAGCGGTTACGAGCAGTACTTC. The chain has TRBV28 and TRBJ2-7, with 10 bases that match TRBD2. The trim removed 8 bases at V and 4 bases at J, leaving 11 bases unmatched. The V gene's germline CDR1 is MDHEN and CDR2 SYDVKM. The CDR3 contains 15 residues.

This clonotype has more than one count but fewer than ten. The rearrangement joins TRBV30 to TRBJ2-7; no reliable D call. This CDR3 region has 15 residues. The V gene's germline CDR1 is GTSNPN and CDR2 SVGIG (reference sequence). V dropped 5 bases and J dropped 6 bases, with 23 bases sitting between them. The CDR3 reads CAWGTGLGIFGEQYF. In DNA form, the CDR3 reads TGTGCCTGGGGTACCGGGCTAGGGATATTCGGCGAGCAGTACTTC.

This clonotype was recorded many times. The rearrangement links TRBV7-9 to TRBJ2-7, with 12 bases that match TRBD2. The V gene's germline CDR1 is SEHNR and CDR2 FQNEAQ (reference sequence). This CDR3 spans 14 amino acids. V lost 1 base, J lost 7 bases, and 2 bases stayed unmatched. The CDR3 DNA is TGTGCCAGCAGCTTAGAAGGACTAGCGGGAGAGCAGTACTTC. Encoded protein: CASSLEGLAGEQYF.